Following are 14 T cell receptor beta chains from one sample sequenced in a study of T-cell memory formation after mild COVID-19. From the 5' RACE reads, TCRdb called clonotypes with MiXCR, one entry per CDR3 protein. There are roughly 280,000 distinct CDR3 sequences in the sample; about 17% occur only once, and more than 20% lies in the top ten. Specimen: PBMCs or a T cell subset sorted from them (not recorded which). The receptor set was obtained from a man between 18 and 29 years old who had mild COVID-19 (a few samples of this study predate the infection). Cell type and time point are not known.

In this sample, this clonotype turned up a few times. The chain recombines TRBV29-1 with TRBJ2-2, with D possibly matching TRBD1 (6 bases). V was trimmed by 6 bases and J by 3 bases, leaving 8 bases between them. The CDR3 runs to 12 residues. The germline V gene encodes CDR1 SQVTM and CDR2 ANQGSEA. The CDR3 nucleotides read TGCAGCGTAAGACAGGACACCGGGGAGCTGTTTTTT. This translates into CSVRQDTGELFF.

Here the CDR3 reads CASSLMRGEHYV. CDR3 nucleotide sequence: TGTGCCAGCAGTTTGATGAGGGGCGAGCATTACGTC. The chain has TRBV12-3 or TRBV12-4 and TRBJ2-7; D may correspond to TRBD1 or TRBD2 (5 bases each). This CDR3 is 12 amino acids long.

This clonotype was counted a few times. The V call is TRBV6-6, the J call TRBJ2-5; D gene uncertain. The CDR3 extends over 13 amino acids. Deletions cut 4 bases from V and 2 bases from J, with 8 bases between. In germline, CDR1 is MNHNY, CDR2 SVGAGI (reference sequence). CDR3: CASSSFGQETQYF. The CDR3 region has the DNA TGTGCCAGCAGTTCCTTTGGTCAAGAGACCCAGTACTTC.

The chain employs TRBV29-1 and TRBJ2-1, with 8 bases that match TRBD2. Per the germline V gene, CDR1 is SQVTM and CDR2 is ANQGSEA. Losses at the gene ends were 5 bases for V and 10 bases for J; bases not matched to a gene: 4. This CDR3 spans 11 amino acids. As DNA, the CDR3 is TGCAGCGTTCCCTTAGCGGGGGAGCAGTTCTTC. This codes for CSVPLAGEQFF.

This sequence joins TRBV20-1 and TRBJ1-2; 9 bases are shared with TRBD1. Germline CDR1 and CDR2: DFQATT and SNEGSKA (reference sequence). V lost 6 bases to trimming and J lost 8 bases; unmatched junction nucleotides: 13. The CDR3 is 14 amino acids. As DNA, the CDR3 is TGCAGTGCCAAAGGACAGGGGCCAATGCAGGGCTACACCTTC. Amino acids: CSAKGQGPMQGYTF.

A few counts support this clonotype. V and J are TRBV20-1 and TRBJ1-1; D may be TRBD1 (5 bases). The CDR3 has 15 residues. Trimming shortened V by 6 bases and J by 0 bases, and 17 bases separated the two germline ends. Germline CDR1 and CDR2: DFQATT and SNEGSKA (reference sequence). The CDR3 bases are TGCAGTGCGTCCGGGGAGAGGGGATTGAACACTGAAGCTTTCTTT. Translation: CSASGERGLNTEAFF.

The rearrangement joins TRBV19 to TRBJ2-7; TRBD1 agrees at 7 bases. The J call is in doubt because the DNA end fits TRBJ2-1 better. The CDR3 is made up of 14 amino acids. Per germline, CDR1 LNHDA and CDR2 SQIVND (reference sequence). The CDR3 bases are TGTGCCAGTAGCATCCGGGACAGCTCCTACGAGCAGTTCTTC. Protein: CASSIRDSSYEQFF.

The chain employs TRBV11-3 and TRBJ2-3; D uncertain. V was shortened by 1 base and J by 2 bases, with 13 bases between the two germline ends. The CDR3 sequence is 16 residues long. Per germline, CDR1 SGHNT and CDR2 YENEEA. CDR3 region: CASSLGVSHTTDTQYF. In DNA form, the CDR3 reads TGTGCCAGCAGCTTAGGGGTTTCGCACACCACAGATACGCAGTATTTT.

This clonotype was recorded a few times. This chain joins TRBV12-3 or TRBV12-4 and TRBJ1-1, with D possibly TRBD1 on 5 matching bases. V was trimmed by 3 bases and J by 3 bases, leaving 14 bases between them. The CDR3 totals 15 residues. In DNA form, the CDR3 reads TGTGCCAGCAGTTTCCGACAGCCCGGGTACACTGAAGCTTTCTTT. Its translation: CASSFRQPGYTEAFF.

The rearrangement uses TRBV7-9 and TRBJ1-5, with a possible D match to TRBD1 (5 bases). The germline V gene has CDR1 SEHNR and CDR2 FQNEAQ (reference sequence). V lost 4 bases and J 6 bases, leaving 13 bases between the germline ends. The CDR3 covers 14 residues. The CDR3 sequence: CASSSEVGGQPQHF. CDR3 nucleotides: TGTGCCAGCAGCTCTGAAGTCGGGGGTCAGCCCCAGCATTTT.

This clonotype was observed a handful of times. The chain combines TRBV20-1 with TRBJ1-1; D is unresolved. The CDR3 covers 13 residues. Trimming cost V 2 bases and J 5 bases, with 12 bases left between them. In germline, CDR1 is DFQATT, CDR2 SNEGSKA (reference sequence). This CDR3 is CSARSLGETEAFF. The CDR3 DNA is TGCAGTGCTAGATCACTCGGGGAGACTGAAGCTTTCTTT.

V is TRBV6-2 or TRBV6-3 and J is TRBJ2-2; D gene unclear. The CDR3 spans 13 residues. The V gene's germline CDR1 is MNHEY and CDR2 SVGEGT. V gave up 7 bases and J gave up 6 bases, with 12 bases separating them. CDR3 loop: CASTTGGAGELFF. CDR3 nucleotide sequence: TGTGCCAGCACCACGGGTGGGGCCGGGGAGCTGTTTTTT.

This clonotype was seen a handful of times. The rearrangement joins TRBV7-2 to TRBJ2-2, with 8 positions matching TRBD1. The CDR3 totals 15 residues. The junction had 6 bases not matched to a gene; V was cut back by 5 bases and J by 4 bases. Germline V gives CDR1 SGHTA, CDR2 FQGNSA. In DNA form, the CDR3 reads TGTGCCAGCAGCCCAGGGGGCGCTGGCACCGGGGAGCTGTTTTTT. Translation: CASSPGGAGTGELFF.

The rearrangement links TRBV5-6 to TRBJ2-1, with D possibly being TRBD1 (5 bases). Germline V gene data show CDR1 as SGHDT and CDR2 as YYEEEE. V was pared by 7 bases and J by 2 bases, with 10 bases between. This CDR3 has 13 residues. Here the CDR3 reads CASGRGAYNEQFF. The CDR3 region has the DNA TGTGCCAGCGGAAGGGGTGCCTACAATGAGCAGTTCTTC.